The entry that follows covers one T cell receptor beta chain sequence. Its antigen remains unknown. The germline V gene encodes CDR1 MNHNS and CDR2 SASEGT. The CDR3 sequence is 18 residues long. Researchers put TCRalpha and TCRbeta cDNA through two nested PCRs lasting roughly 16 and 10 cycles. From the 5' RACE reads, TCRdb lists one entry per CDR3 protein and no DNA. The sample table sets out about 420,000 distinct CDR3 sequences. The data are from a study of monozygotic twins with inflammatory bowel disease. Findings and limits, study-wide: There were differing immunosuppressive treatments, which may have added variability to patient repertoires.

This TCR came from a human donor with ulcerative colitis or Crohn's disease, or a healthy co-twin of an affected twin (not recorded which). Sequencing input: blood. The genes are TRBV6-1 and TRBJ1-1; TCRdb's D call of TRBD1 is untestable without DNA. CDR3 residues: CASSMGPPGGPANTEALF.